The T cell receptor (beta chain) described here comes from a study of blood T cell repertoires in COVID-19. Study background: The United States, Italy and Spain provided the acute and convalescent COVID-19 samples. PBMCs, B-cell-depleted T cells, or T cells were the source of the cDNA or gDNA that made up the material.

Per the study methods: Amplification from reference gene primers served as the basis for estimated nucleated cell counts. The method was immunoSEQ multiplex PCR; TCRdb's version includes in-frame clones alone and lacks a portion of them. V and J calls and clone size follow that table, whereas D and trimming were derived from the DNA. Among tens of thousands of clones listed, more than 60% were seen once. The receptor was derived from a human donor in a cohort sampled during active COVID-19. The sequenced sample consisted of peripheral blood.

In nucleotides, the CDR3 is TGTGCCATCCCGTTTTCTTTACCGGGACTAGCCAGCCGGAGGGCCTACTACGAGCAGTACTTC. Amino acid sequence: CAIPFSLPGLASRRAYYEQYF. The chain has TRBV18 and TRBJ2-7; 9 nucleotides align to TRBD2. The V gene end was trimmed by 10 bases and the J gene end by 3 bases; junction bases not matched to a gene: 31. CDR3 size: 21 residues. Germline CDR1 KGHSH, CDR2 LQKENI. Using reference TRBV18 and TRBJ2-7 for the parts outside the CDR3, the full variable domain is NAGVMQNPRHLVRRRGQEARLRCSPMKGHSHVYWYRQLPEEGLKFMVYLQKENIIDESGMPKERFSAEFPKEGPSILRIQQVVRGDSAAYFCAIPFSLPGLASRRAYYEQYFGPGTRLTVT.